This entry is about one T cell receptor (beta chain). The antigen remains unidentified. These data come from a study of T cells expressing NK-cell markers. Overall study context: CD3+CD56+NKG2C+, CD3+CD56+NKG2C- and CD3+CD56-NKG2C+ T cells, once sorted, supplied the TCR beta repertoires. Just one sequenced donor of eight was HCMV-seronegative, while seven were seropositive. Study observations and caveats: In a group of five to seven donors, dominant NKG2C+ clonotypes represented roughly 1.0-7.5% of CD8+ T cells.

Template switching by 5'RACE with UMIs generated the TCR beta cDNA. TCRdb re-called the 5' RACE reads and gives one entry per CDR3 protein, without DNA. The sample's table shows more than 250,000 distinct CDR3 sequences. Germline V gene lookup returns CDR1 SQVTM and CDR2 ANQGSEA. The CDR3 sequence is 13 residues long. The chain carries TRBV29-1 and TRBJ2-3; lacking DNA, the TRBD1 call made by TCRdb goes unchecked. Sequences were obtained from blood T cells: a sorted CD56 or NKG2C T cell subset, CD4+ or CD8+ T cells, or bulk PBMC T cells (not recorded which). The receptor was derived from a man aged 18-30 years in good health. CDR3 protein: CSIRGRMTDTQYF.